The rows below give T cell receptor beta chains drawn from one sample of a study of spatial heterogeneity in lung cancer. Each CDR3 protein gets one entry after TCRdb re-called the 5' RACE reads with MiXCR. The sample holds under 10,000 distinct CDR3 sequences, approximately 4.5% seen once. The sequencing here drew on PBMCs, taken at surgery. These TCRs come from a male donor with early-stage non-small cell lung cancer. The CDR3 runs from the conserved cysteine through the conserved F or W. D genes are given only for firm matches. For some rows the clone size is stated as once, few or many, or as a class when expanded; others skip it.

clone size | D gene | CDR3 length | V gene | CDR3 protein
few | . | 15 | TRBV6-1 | CASSESFPVSTEAFF
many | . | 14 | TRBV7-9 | CASSLSHLGTEAFF
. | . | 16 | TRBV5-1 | CASSLTLEGVKNIQYF
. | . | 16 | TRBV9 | CASSVALPGGANVLTF
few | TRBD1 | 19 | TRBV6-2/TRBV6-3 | CASSSDPGQGPIYNQPQHF
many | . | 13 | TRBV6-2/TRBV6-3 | CASSPGWGGEAFF
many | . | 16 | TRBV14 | CASSQDDEGINQPQHF
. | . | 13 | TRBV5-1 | CASSVGTTSEAFF
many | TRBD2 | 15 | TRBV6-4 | CASSSPAGGYNEQFF
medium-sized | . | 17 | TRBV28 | CASSLFGSLSSYNEQFF
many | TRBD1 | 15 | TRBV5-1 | CASSLDGQGATPLHF
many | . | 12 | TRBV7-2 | CASSSGTYTQYF
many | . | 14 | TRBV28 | CASSPPTGLETQYF
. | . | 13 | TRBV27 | CASSFMGGYGYTF
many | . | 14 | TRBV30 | CAWRRPTERGSYTF
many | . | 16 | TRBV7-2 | CASSLHWGNPYNEQFF
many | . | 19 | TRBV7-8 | CASSPIVLFGSSGNYGYTF
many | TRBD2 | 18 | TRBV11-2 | CASSLDRSGGPLNNEQFF
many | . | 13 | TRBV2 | CASTRQMNTEAFF
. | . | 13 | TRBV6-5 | CASSRGGNTEAFF
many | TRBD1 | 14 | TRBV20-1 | CSAPVPGQNYGYTF
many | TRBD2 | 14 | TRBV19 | CASSTSGGTDTQYF
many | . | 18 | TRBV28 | CASSLSRGLGGIDQPQHF
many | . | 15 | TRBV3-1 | CASSQVPGARTEAFF
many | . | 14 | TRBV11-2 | CASSIPGGTDTQYF
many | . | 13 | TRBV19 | CASSIRQNYEQYF
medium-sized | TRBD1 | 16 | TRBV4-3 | CASSQDQDRAYNEQFF
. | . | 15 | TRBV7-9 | CASSLGAKAPYGYTF
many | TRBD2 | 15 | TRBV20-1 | CSGSRLAYSTDTQYF
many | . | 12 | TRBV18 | CASSPNIETQYF
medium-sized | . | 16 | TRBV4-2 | CASSQFRGGNTDTQYF
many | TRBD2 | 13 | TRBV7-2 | CASSPHGRFEQFF
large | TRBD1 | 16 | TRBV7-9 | CASSSNSGTGSLEQYF
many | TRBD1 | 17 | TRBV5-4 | CASSFYRGSAGANVLTF